The 10 T cell receptor beta chains below were found in one sample sequenced in a study of blood T cell repertoires in COVID-19. The assay was immunoSEQ multiplex PCR, and TCRdb's table has in-frame clones only and misses some. The table has about 120,000 clones, over 60% seen once. The specimen was peripheral blood. These receptors all stem from a human donor in a cohort sampled during active COVID-19.

The chain employs TRBV27 and TRBJ2-1; TRBD1 aligns across 8 bases. CDR3 size: 18 residues. V dropped 2 bases and J dropped 4; count of bases not matched to a gene: 13. Germline-derived CDR1 and CDR2 are MNHEY and SMNVEV (reference sequence). The chain's CDR3 is CASSLRAGGHEFYNEQFF. The CDR3 region has the DNA TGTGCCAGCAGTTTACGGGCAGGGGGCCATGAATTTTACAATGAGCAGTTCTTC.

The chain has TRBV7-2 and TRBJ2-7, with 7 bases matching TRBD2. The germline CDR1 and CDR2 sequences are SGHTA and FQGNSA. J lost 1 base, V lost 5 bases, and 11 bases had no gene match. The CDR3 runs to 16 residues. CDR3 sequence (DNA): TGTGCCAGCAGCGCGACCCTCACTAGCGATTCCTACGAGCAGTACTTC. Residues: CASSATLTSDSYEQYF.

CDR3 residues: CASTACYTF. CDR3 DNA: TGTGCCAGTACTGCGTGCTACACCTTC. The V and J genes are TRBV19 and TRBJ1-2; D not resolved. The CDR3 sequence is 9 residues long. Germline V gene sequence: CDR1 LNHDA, CDR2 SQIVND (reference sequence). Trimming pared 7 bases from V and 9 bases from J, leaving 6 bases between.

The chain couples TRBV11-1 to TRBJ2-7, with D hard to call. V dropped 6 bases and J dropped 0 bases, with 6 bases sitting between them. CDR3 size: 12 residues. Per the germline V gene, CDR1 is SGHAT and CDR2 is FQDESV (reference sequence). The CDR3 nucleotides read TGTGCCAGCAGTTACTCCTCCTACGAGCAGTACTTC. As protein: CASSYSSYEQYF.

In its sample, this clone was seen once. CDR3 in amino acids: CASSPWGDSGNTIYF. For the CDR3, the DNA is TGTGCCAGCAGCCCCTGGGGAGATTCTGGAAACACCATATATTTT. The J gene is TRBJ1-3, the V gene TRBV5-5; no clear D gene. V was trimmed by 4 bases and J by 1 base, leaving 12 bases between them. The CDR3 totals 15 residues. Germline V lookup: CDR1 SGHKS, CDR2 YYEKEE (reference sequence).

This chain uses TRBV19 with TRBJ1-1, with 8 bases identical to TRBD1. This CDR3 contains 15 residues. Looked up from germline, CDR1 is LNHDA and CDR2 is SQIVND (reference sequence). Trimming removed 5 bases from V and 0 bases from J; junction bases left unmatched: 5. The CDR3 loop reads CASSWGQVLNTEAFF. The CDR3 region has the DNA TGTGCCAGTAGTTGGGGACAGGTACTGAACACTGAAGCTTTCTTT.

The V and J genes are TRBV5-1 and TRBJ2-7; tentatively, D is TRBD2 (7 bases). Germline-derived CDR1 and CDR2 are SGHRS and YFSETQ. V lost 0 bases to trimming and J lost 7 bases, with 17 bases between them. The CDR3 consists of 15 residues. CDR3 sequence (DNA): TGCGCCAGCAGCTTGGACGCGGGAGAAGGGGGGGAGCAGTACTTC. It is translated as CASSLDAGEGGEQYF.

This rearrangement joins TRBV21-1 to TRBJ1-2; the table's D gene call, TRBD1, was not cross checked with the DNA. TRBV21-1 is given as a pseudogene. The CDR3 contains 16 residues. The CDR3 sequence: CASSKVRQGRSYGYTF. CDR3 in DNA: TGTGCCAGCAGCAAAGTCAGGCAGGGGCGCAGCTATGGCTACACCTTC.

This chain joins TRBV30 and TRBJ1-6; D gene unclear. Germline CDR1 is GTSNPN and CDR2 is SVGIG (reference sequence). Trimming took off 2 bases at V and 4 bases at J, with 12 bases between the two ends. This CDR3 is 15 amino acids long. The CDR3: CAWSPVSVYNSPLHF. In DNA form, the CDR3 reads TGTGCCTGGAGTCCCGTAAGCGTGTATAATTCACCCCTCCACTTT.

The gene calls are TRBV5-5 and TRBJ2-7, with TRBD2 identical over 7 bases. This CDR3 has 14 residues. In germline, CDR1 is SGHKS, CDR2 YYEKEE (reference sequence). V lost 2 bases, J lost 6 bases, and 8 bases stayed unmatched. DNA of the CDR3: TGTGCCAGCAGCTTAAGGCTAGCGGAGATCGAGCAGTACTTC. Its protein is CASSLRLAEIEQYF.